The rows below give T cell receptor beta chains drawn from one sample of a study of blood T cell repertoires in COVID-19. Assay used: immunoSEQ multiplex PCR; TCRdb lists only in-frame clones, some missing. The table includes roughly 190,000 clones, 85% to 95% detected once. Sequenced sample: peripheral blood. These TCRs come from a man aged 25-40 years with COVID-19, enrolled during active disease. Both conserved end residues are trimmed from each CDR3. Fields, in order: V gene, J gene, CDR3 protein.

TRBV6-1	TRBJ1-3	ASSDFDRGSGNTIY
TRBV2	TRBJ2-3	ASSVRDTLAGDTQY
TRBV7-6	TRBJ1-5	ASSHPQGPQH
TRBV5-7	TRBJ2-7	ASSLVTAGVKSPYEQY
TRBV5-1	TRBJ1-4	ASSRTGTQPNEKLF
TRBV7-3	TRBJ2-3	ASSTGTSGGTDTQY
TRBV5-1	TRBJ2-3	ASSSQGAQRDTQY
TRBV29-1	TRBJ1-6	SAKQGYNSPLH
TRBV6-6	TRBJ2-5	ASSLQGKGETQY
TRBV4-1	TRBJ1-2	ASSPLGGEGGSYGYT
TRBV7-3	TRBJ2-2	ASSLGQSYTGELF
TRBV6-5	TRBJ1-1	ASSRTSGGRSEAF
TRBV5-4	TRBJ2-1	ASRDERGGSYNEQF
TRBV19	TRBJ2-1	ASSTPSGSSYNEQF
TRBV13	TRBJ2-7	ASSARDRGHEQY
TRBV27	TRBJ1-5	ASTQRQGRQPQH
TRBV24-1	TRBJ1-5	ATSVRGQSNQPQH
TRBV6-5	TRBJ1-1	ASSYPTGLNTEAF
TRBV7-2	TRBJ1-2	ATRRRGANYGYT
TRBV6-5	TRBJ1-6	ASSYSAGGSPLH
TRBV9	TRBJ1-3	ASSVVPSSGNTIY
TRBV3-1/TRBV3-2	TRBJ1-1	ASSLRTGGMNTEAF
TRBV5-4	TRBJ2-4	ASSLEVASGGGNIQY
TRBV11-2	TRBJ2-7	ASSPKVAGVSYEQY
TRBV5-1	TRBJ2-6	ASSSRSSGANVLT
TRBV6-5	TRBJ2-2	ASRPSGGAGELF
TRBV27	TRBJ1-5	ASSWSGEGNQPQH
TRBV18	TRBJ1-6	ASSPVEGQGNNSPLH
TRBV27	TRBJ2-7	ASSSGVTYEQY
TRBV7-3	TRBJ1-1	ASSPEAVNTEAF
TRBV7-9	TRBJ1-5	ASSLTGGHQPQH
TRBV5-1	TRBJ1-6	ASSEGSRSGKSPLH
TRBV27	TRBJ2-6	AGYVVRVGANVLT
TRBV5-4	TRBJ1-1	ASSPGPGAEAF
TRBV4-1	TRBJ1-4	ASSQDRSPGSNEKLF
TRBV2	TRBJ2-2	ASSETGTENTGELF
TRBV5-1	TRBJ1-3	ASSPWRQGASGNTIY
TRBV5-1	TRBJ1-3	ASEPGQGRNTIY
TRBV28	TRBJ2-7	ASSLHSGTVYEQY
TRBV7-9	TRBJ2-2	ASSLVGGRNTGELF
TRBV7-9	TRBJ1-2	ASSLEENYGYT
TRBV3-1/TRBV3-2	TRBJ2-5	ASSHGGAPGETQY